A single sample is the source of the 18 T cell receptor beta chains below, sequenced in a study of early T cells in non-severe SARS-CoV-2 infection. Each CDR3 protein is one row after TCRdb ran MiXCR on the 5' RACE reads. Seen here are more than 90,000 distinct CDR3 sequences, roughly 13% observed once, and the top ten hold over 2%. The sample was whole blood. Receptor source: an adult who was a healthcare worker with PCR-confirmed SARS-CoV-2 infection or an uninfected control (not recorded which).

This clonotype was found many times. The chain has TRBV28 and TRBJ1-2, with a tentative D call TRBD1 (5 bases). The germline CDR1 and CDR2 sequences are MDHEN and SYDVKM. The germline V and J ends were trimmed by 6 bases and 5 bases, with 10 bases remaining between them. The CDR3 has 12 residues. DNA for the CDR3: TGTGCCAGCAGGAGGGGCGGATATGGCTACACCTTC. As protein: CASRRGGYGYTF.

Many counts were recorded for this clonotype. The J gene is TRBJ2-3, the V gene TRBV20-1, with a weak D call TRBD1 (6 bases). The V gene lost 5 bases and the J gene lost 14 bases, with 26 bases spanning the gap. This CDR3 region has 14 residues. From germline, CDR1 is DFQATT and CDR2 SNEGSKA (reference sequence). The CDR3 DNA sequence: TGCAGTGCTGAGGGGGACATCCAAAGTGATCGCCGGTATTTT. Its translation is CSAEGDIQSDRRYF.

This clonotype was seen many times. The CDR3 DNA reads TGTGCCTGGAATTGCCAGATAATGACCCTCCACTTT. Its protein is CAWNCQIMTLHF. The rearrangement links TRBV30 to TRBJ1-6; D uncertain. This CDR3 comprises 12 residues. Germline V gene lookup returns CDR1 GTSNPN and CDR2 SVGIG (reference sequence). V lost 4 bases, J lost 14 bases, and 15 bases lay in between.

This clonotype was seen repeatedly, ten times or more. The chain uses TRBV2 and TRBJ2-7; D unresolved. Germline assignment: CDR1 SNHLY and CDR2 FYNNEI. CDR3 length: 15 residues. V shed 2 bases and J shed 1 base, with 12 bases lying between them. Here the CDR3 reads CASSEFRARSYEQYF. The CDR3 nucleotides read TGTGCCAGCAGTGAATTTAGAGCCCGTTCCTACGAGCAGTACTTC.

Notes on this clonotype: A much larger clone lies a single base off, so this may be a read error. The V call is TRBV5-6, the J call TRBJ2-2; D unresolved. The CDR3 extends over 13 amino acids. Germline assignment: CDR1 SGHDT and CDR2 YYEEEE. DNA of the CDR3: TGTGACAGCAGTGTTCGGATCACCGGGGAGCTGTTTTTT. Protein sequence: CDSSVRITGELFF.

This rearrangement joins TRBV11-2 to TRBJ2-2; the D call may be TRBD1 or TRBD2 (5 bases each). V lost 1 base to trimming and J lost 3 bases, with 12 bases between them. CDR1 and CDR2 from the germline V gene are SGHAT and FQNNGV. The CDR3 spans 16 residues. The chain's CDR3 is CASSLGDAGDTGELFF. CDR3 nucleotides: TGTGCCAGCAGCTTAGGGGACGCTGGGGACACCGGGGAGCTGTTTTTT.

The chain has TRBV7-2 and TRBJ2-7; TRBD1 is a possible D gene (6 bases). The CDR3 extends over 14 amino acids. V shed 4 bases and J shed 2 bases, with 12 bases lying between them. Germline lookup yields CDR1 SGHTA and CDR2 FQGNSA. This CDR3 reads CASSSSTGPYEQYF. The CDR3 DNA reads TGTGCCAGCAGCTCCTCGACAGGCCCCTACGAGCAGTACTTC.

The chain couples TRBV29-1 to TRBJ2-7; D remains ambiguous. CDR1 and CDR2 (germline): SQVTM, ANQGSEA. This CDR3 contains 12 residues. Trimming removed 1 base from V and 6 bases from J, with 10 bases in between. The DNA of the CDR3 is TGCAGCGTTGAAGGGGGTGGAACCGAGCAGTACTTC. Encoded protein: CSVEGGGTEQYF.

This rearrangement joins TRBV28 to TRBJ1-2; no clear D gene. Trimming left V 3 bases short and J 4 bases short, with 6 bases between. The germline CDR1 and CDR2 sequences are MDHEN and SYDVKM. This CDR3 has 12 amino acids. The CDR3 DNA sequence: TGTGCCAGCAGTTTCCCTAGCTATGGCTACACCTTC. It codes for CASSFPSYGYTF.

This clonotype was detected only a few times. The chain employs TRBV20-1 and TRBJ1-4, with unresolved D. The CDR3 length is 14 residues. Trimming cost V 1 base and J 4 bases, with 10 bases left between them. Germline CDR1 and CDR2: DFQATT and SNEGSKA (reference sequence). CDR3 bases: TGCAGTGCTAGAGGGCAGGCTCATAATGAAAAACTGTTTTTT. It encodes CSARGQAHNEKLFF.

This chain joins TRBV29-1 and TRBJ2-2, with no clear D. The length of the CDR3 is 11 residues. V lost 6 bases and J lost 2, with 4 bases in between. From germline, CDR1 is SQVTM and CDR2 ANQGSEA. Here the CDR3 reads CSVANTGELFF. The CDR3 nucleotides are TGCAGCGTGGCTAACACCGGGGAGCTGTTTTTT.

The sample holds many counts of this clonotype. The chain uses TRBV5-4 and TRBJ2-2, with 13 positions matching TRBD2. CDR3 length equals 18 residues. The trim removed 3 bases at V and 4 bases at J, leaving 9 bases unmatched. Germline V gives CDR1 SGHNT, CDR2 YYREEE (reference sequence). The CDR3 coding sequence is TGTGCCAGCAGCTCCCCCTCCGGGACTAGCGGGGCCACCGGGGAGCTGTTTTTT. Its protein product is CASSSPSGTSGATGELFF.

This clonotype has more than one count but fewer than ten. The rearrangement joins TRBV28 to TRBJ1-3; 10 nucleotides line up with TRBD1. The CDR3 consists of 17 residues. V was pared by 1 base and J by 4 bases, with 7 bases of the junction left unmatched. The germline gives CDR1 MDHEN, CDR2 SYDVKM. The CDR3 loop reads CASSLLGTGVAGNTIYF. CDR3 nucleotide sequence: TGTGCCAGCAGTTTATTGGGGACAGGGGTCGCAGGAAACACCATATATTTT.

This clonotype was picked up a small number of times. CDR3 sequence (DNA): TGTGCCAGCAGTTTACCAGGGGGCACTGAAGCTTTCTTT. This translates into CASSLPGGTEAFF. The gene calls are TRBV12-3 or TRBV12-4 and TRBJ1-1; 7 positions agree with TRBD1. The CDR3 loop spans 13 amino acids. Germline trimming cut 2 bases from V and 4 bases from J; bases unmatched to any gene: 1.

Many counts were recorded for this clonotype. The CDR3 nucleotides read TGTGCCACCCTGACTAGCGGACTAGCCAAAAACATTCAGTACTTC. This codes for CATLTSGLAKNIQYF. The gene calls are TRBV28 and TRBJ2-4; TRBD2 agrees at 9 bases. The CDR3 has 15 amino acids. V shed 10 bases and J 0 bases; nucleotides not matched to a gene: 7. Germline CDR1 reads MDHEN; CDR2 reads SYDVKM.

This chain links TRBV7-2 with TRBJ2-1; either TRBD1 or TRBD2 may supply D (5 bases each). The CDR3 covers 15 residues. Trimming stripped 0 bases from V and 10 bases from J, with 16 bases between. Germline V CDR1 and CDR2: SGHTA, FQGNSA. The CDR3 DNA reads TGTGCCAGCAGCTTAGCCTACGGGGCCAACAGGGAGCAGTTCTTC. Translating it yields CASSLAYGANREQFF.

This clonotype was seen repeatedly, ten times or more. The chain couples TRBV7-2 to TRBJ2-2, with 11 positions matching TRBD2. Germline CDR1 and CDR2: SGHTA and FQGNSA. J lost 4 bases, V lost 5 bases, and 9 bases had no gene match. The CDR3 spans 17 residues. The CDR3: CASSSGRGLAVTGELFF. CDR3 DNA sequence: TGTGCCAGCAGCAGTGGGAGGGGACTAGCGGTCACCGGGGAGCTGTTTTTT.

The chain links TRBV20-1 to TRBJ1-4, with unresolved D. Germline CDR1 DFQATT, CDR2 SNEGSKA (reference sequence). The CDR3 sequence is 11 residues long. V was clipped by 3 bases and J by 7 bases, with 6 bases between them. The CDR3 region is CSASIGEKLFF. CDR3 DNA sequence: TGCAGTGCTAGTATCGGTGAAAAACTGTTTTTT.